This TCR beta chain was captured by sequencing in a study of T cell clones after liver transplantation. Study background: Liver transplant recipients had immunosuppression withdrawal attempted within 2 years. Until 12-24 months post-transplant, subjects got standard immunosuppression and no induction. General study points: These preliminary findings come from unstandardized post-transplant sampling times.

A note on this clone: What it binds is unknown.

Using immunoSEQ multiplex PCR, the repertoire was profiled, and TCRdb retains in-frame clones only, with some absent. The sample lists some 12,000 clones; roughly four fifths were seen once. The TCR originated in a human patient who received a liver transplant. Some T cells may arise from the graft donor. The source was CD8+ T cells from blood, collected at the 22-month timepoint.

The CDR3 DNA sequence: TGTGCCAGCAGCGTAGGCGTTTCCGACAGGGGCAGAGATCGGAACACTGAAGCTTTCTTT. Translated: CASSVGVSDRGRDRNTEAFF. The rearrangement joins TRBV9 to TRBJ1-1; the match to TRBD1 covers 8 bases. The CDR3 extends over 20 amino acids. V shed 0 bases and J 1 base; nucleotides not matched to a gene: 17. Germline-derived CDR1 and CDR2 are SGDLS and YYNGEE.